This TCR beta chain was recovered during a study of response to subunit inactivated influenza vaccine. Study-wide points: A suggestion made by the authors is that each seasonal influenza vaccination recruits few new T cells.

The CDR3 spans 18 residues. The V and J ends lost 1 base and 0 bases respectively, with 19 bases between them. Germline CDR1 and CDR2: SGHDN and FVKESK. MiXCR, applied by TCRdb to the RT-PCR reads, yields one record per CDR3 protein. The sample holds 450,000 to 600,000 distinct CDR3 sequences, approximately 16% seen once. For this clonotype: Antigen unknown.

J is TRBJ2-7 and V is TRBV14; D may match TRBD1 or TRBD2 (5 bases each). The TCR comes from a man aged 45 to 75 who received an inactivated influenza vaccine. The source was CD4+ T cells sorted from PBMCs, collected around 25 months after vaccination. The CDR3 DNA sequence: TGTGCCAGCAGCCAAGGTTACACAGGACGAGGGATCTCCTACGAGCAGTACTTC. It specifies CASSQGYTGRGISYEQYF.